The entry below describes one TCR beta chain. Its target is not known. One entry per CDR3 protein, called by TCRdb with MiXCR from the 5' RACE reads. The table lists about 50,000 distinct CDR3 sequences, more than 9.5% of them singletons. This sample was included in a study of early T cells in non-severe SARS-CoV-2 infection. Overall study context: Sequencing targeted bulk RNA from unsorted whole blood, leaving chains unpaired.

V was shortened by 1 base and J by 9 bases, with 14 bases between the two germline ends. This CDR3 is built from 14 residues. The germline CDR1 and CDR2 sequences are SGHTA and FQGNSA. Study-wide findings and caveats: Database matching using VDJdb favored anti-spike CD8 responses, with private and CD4 specificities left missing.

This chain links TRBV7-2 with TRBJ2-3; D may be TRBD1 (6 bases). The material sequenced was whole blood. This TCR derives from an adult who was a healthcare worker with PCR-confirmed SARS-CoV-2 infection or an uninfected control (not recorded which). The DNA for the CDR3 is TGTGCCAGCAGCTTAGGCCAGGGGATTGGGACGCAGTATTTT. It is translated as CASSLGQGIGTQYF.